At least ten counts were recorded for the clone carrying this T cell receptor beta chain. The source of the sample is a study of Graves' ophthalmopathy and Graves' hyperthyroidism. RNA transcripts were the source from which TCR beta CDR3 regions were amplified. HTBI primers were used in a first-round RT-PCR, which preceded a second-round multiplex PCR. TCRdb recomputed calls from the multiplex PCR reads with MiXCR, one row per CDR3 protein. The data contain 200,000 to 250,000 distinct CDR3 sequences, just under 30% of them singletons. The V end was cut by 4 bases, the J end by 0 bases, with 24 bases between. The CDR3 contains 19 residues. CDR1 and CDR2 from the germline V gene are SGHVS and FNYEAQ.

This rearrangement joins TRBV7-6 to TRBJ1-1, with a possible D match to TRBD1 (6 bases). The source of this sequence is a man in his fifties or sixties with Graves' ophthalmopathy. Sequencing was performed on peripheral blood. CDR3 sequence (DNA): TGTGCCAGCAGCTCCAGTCCCCCCGTAGGGGGTATAATGAACACTGAAGCTTTCTTT. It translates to CASSSSPPVGGIMNTEAFF.